The 26 T cell receptor beta chains below were found in one sample sequenced in a study of identical twins (dated by TCRdb to the mid-2010s). Receptors were amplified or captured by 5' RACE. This sample was sequenced with an Illumina HiSeq 2000. TCRdb trimmed the raw reads at Q25, called clones with MiXCR and kept productive beta chains. For every CDR3 protein sequence, its rows merge into one entry that carries the most common genes and DNA. The sample table shows around 530,000 distinct CDR3 sequences, and around 15% are seen once. Of the sample, nearly 0.45% is held by the ten largest clones. The data also belong to a second study, concerning yellow fever vaccine responses in identical twins.

Specimen: CD4+ T cells sorted from blood. These receptors were taken from a woman younger than 35 in good health.

With respect to this clonotype: The final CDR3 position lacks the conserved phenylalanine or tryptophan, pointing to a likely read error. The rearrangement joins TRBV28 to TRBJ2-2; 7 bases map to TRBD1. Germline CDR1 reads MDHEN; CDR2 reads SYDVKM. Germline trimming cut 8 bases from V and 7 bases from J; bases unmatched to any gene: 7. This CDR3 contains 13 residues. CDR3 in amino acids: CASRRGSNGELFS. CDR3 bases: TGTGCCAGCCGCAGGGGGTCGAACGGGGAGCTGTTTTCT.

In this sample, this clonotype turned up once. CDR3 region: CATSPSGGLLNTQYF. In nucleotides, the CDR3 is TGTGCCACCAGCCCCAGCGGCGGGTTATTAAATACGCAGTATTTT. The gene calls are TRBV15 and TRBJ2-3, with a tentative D call TRBD2 (5 bases). The germline V gene has CDR1 LNHNV and CDR2 YYDKDF (reference sequence). V shed 5 bases and J shed 7 bases, with 19 bases lying between them. The CDR3 runs to 15 residues.

This clonotype turned up a few times. This chain links TRBV20-1 with TRBJ2-5; 12 bases align to TRBD2. The CDR3 has 16 residues. Unmatched junction bases numbered 5, after V lost 3 bases and J lost 0 bases. Germline CDR1 and CDR2: DFQATT and SNEGSKA (reference sequence). The CDR3 sequence is CSASRGLAGYQETQYF. The DNA for the CDR3 is TGCAGTGCTAGTAGAGGACTAGCGGGATACCAAGAGACCCAGTACTTC.

Concerning this clonotype itself: No conserved phenylalanine or tryptophan ends this CDR3, so it is likely a read error. The chain couples TRBV2 to TRBJ2-7; 8 bases are shared with TRBD1. J lost 7 bases, V lost 5 bases, and 4 bases had no gene match. The CDR3 runs to 12 residues. Germline CDR1 and CDR2: SNHLY and FYNNEI. DNA for the CDR3: TGTGCCAGCAGTCCCGACAGGGGAGAGCAGTACTTG. This gives the protein CASSPDRGEQYL.

This clonotype was found a few times. The gene calls are TRBV4-1 and TRBJ2-1; 9 nucleotides align to TRBD2. Germline lookup yields CDR1 MGHRA and CDR2 YSYEKL. Trimming took 3 bases from V and 3 from J; bases not matched to a gene: 6. CDR3 length equals 16 residues. The CDR3 DNA sequence: TGCGCCAGCAGCCAGCGGGAGGGCCCCCTCTACAATGAGCAGTTCTTC. This translates into CASSQREGPLYNEQFF.

The genes are TRBV20-1 and TRBJ1-2; D is undetermined. Germline CDR1 reads DFQATT; CDR2 reads SNEGSKA (reference sequence). V was trimmed by 3 bases and J by 1 base, leaving 12 bases between them. This CDR3 spans 14 amino acids. Written as DNA, the CDR3 is TGCAGTGCTAGTGCTGGCATTATTAACTATGGCTACACCTTC. Its translation is CSASAGIINYGYTF.

This clonotype was seen a few times. The chain is built from TRBV20-1 and TRBJ2-1; 11 positions agree with TRBD2. The CDR3 extends over 18 amino acids. CDR1 and CDR2 from the germline V gene are DFQATT and SNEGSKA (reference sequence). V was pared by 0 bases and J by 9 bases, with 16 bases of the junction left unmatched. CDR3 loop: CSARDRRVLAGEPSEQFF. CDR3 nucleotides: TGCAGTGCTAGAGATCGACGTGTACTAGCGGGGGAGCCTAGTGAGCAGTTCTTC.

J is TRBJ2-1 and V is TRBV5-1, with 11 bases aligning to TRBD2. The CDR3 length is 14 residues. V lost 8 bases, J lost 8 bases, and 9 bases stayed unmatched. Germline values: CDR1 SGHRS, CDR2 YFSETQ. CDR3 loop: CASKGGTSGYEQFF. The DNA of the CDR3 is TGCGCCAGTAAAGGGGGGACTAGCGGCTATGAGCAGTTCTTC.

The chain is built from TRBV4-1 and TRBJ1-4, with a possible D match to TRBD1 (5 bases). Trimming left V 1 base short and J 4 bases short, with 10 bases between. Germline V gene sequence: CDR1 MGHRA, CDR2 YSYEKL. This CDR3 has 15 amino acids. The CDR3 protein is CASSQVGRVNEKLFF. The CDR3 DNA sequence: TGCGCCAGCAGCCAAGTGGGCAGGGTTAATGAAAAACTGTTTTTT.

The chain joins TRBV5-1 to TRBJ2-1, with 16 positions matching TRBD2. The V and J ends lost 7 bases and 4 bases, in that order; junction bases with no gene match: 14. The CDR3 contains 19 residues. Germline V gives CDR1 SGHRS, CDR2 YFSETQ. CDR3 sequence reads: CASESGLAGGLTIYNEQFF. The CDR3 DNA reads as TGCGCCAGCGAGTCGGGACTAGCGGGAGGGCTAACAATTTACAATGAGCAGTTCTTC.

The V gene is TRBV7-2, the J gene TRBJ2-7; 7 nucleotides align to TRBD2. V was clipped by 4 bases and J by 6 bases; unmatched bases: 6. CDR1 and CDR2 from the germline V gene are SGHTA and FQGNSA. The CDR3 is 13 residues long. The CDR3: CASSSGTTLEQYV. DNA of the CDR3: TGTGCCAGCAGCTCCGGGACTACCCTCGAGCAGTACGTC.

The chain combines TRBV6-1 with TRBJ1-4; D unclear. Per germline, CDR1 MNHNS and CDR2 SASEGT. Between the trimmed V and J ends, which lost 7 bases and 0 bases, there was a span of 6 bases. CDR3 length: 13 residues. This chain's CDR3 is CASKAPTNEKLFF. DNA for the CDR3: TGTGCCAGCAAAGCACCAACTAATGAAAAACTGTTTTTT.

As for this clonotype: The junction differs from germline at one of its ends, possibly a read error. CDR3 amino acids: CSARGSGDIQETQYF. The CDR3 bases are TGCAGTGCAAGAGGTAGCGGGGACATCCAAGAGACCCAGTACTTC. The V gene is TRBV20-1, the J gene TRBJ2-5; TRBD2 matches 8 bases. The CDR3 is 15 residues long. CDR1 is DFQATT and CDR2 is SNEGSKA in the germline V gene (reference sequence).

This clonotype was seen only a few times. The rearrangement joins TRBV29-1 to TRBJ1-1; D may be TRBD1 (5 bases). The germline gives CDR1 SQVTM, CDR2 ANQGSEA. Deletions cut 3 bases from V and 1 base from J, with 12 bases between. The CDR3 runs to 14 residues. CDR3 in DNA: TGCAGCGTTGACTCCAGGGTTGGGAACACTGAAGCTTTCTTT. It encodes CSVDSRVGNTEAFF.

The CDR3 bases are TGTGCCAGCGTATGGGGGCGGGAGAATGAGCAGTTCTTC. Amino acids: CASVWGRENEQFF. The V and J genes are TRBV7-9 and TRBJ2-1; tentatively, D is TRBD2 (7 bases). The CDR3 runs 13 residues. Trimming stripped 8 bases from V and 7 bases from J, with 15 bases between. Per germline, CDR1 SEHNR and CDR2 FQNEAQ (reference sequence). Drawing the rest from reference TRBV7-9 and TRBJ2-1, the complete variable domain is DTGVSQNPRHKITKRGQNVTFRCDPISEHNRLYWYRQTLGQGPEFLTYFQNEAQLEKSRLLSDRFSAERPKGSFSTLEIQRTEQGDSAMYLCASVWGRENEQFFGPGTRLTVL.

In this sample, this clonotype turned up many times. V gene TRBV28 combines with J gene TRBJ2-1; 15 bases agree with TRBD2. This CDR3 region has 16 residues. The V segment lost 4 bases and the J segment 6 bases; nucleotides outside the gene matches: 4. The germline CDR1 and CDR2 sequences are MDHEN and SYDVKM. The CDR3 nucleotides are TGTGCCAGCAGTTGGACTAGCGGGAGGGCCGGCAATGAGCAGTTCTTC. Translation gives CASSWTSGRAGNEQFF. Filled out from reference TRBV28 and TRBJ2-1, the complete variable domain reads DVKVTQSSRYLVKRTGEKVFLECVQDMDHENMFWYRQDPGLGLRLIYFSYDVKMKEKGDIPEGYSVSREKKERFSLILESASTNQTSMYLCASSWTSGRAGNEQFFGPGTRLTVL.

This clonotype has more than one count but fewer than ten. V and J are TRBV5-1 and TRBJ2-1; 14 bases are shared with TRBD2. The CDR3 totals 16 residues. The J segment lost 9 bases and the V segment lost 0 bases, leaving 5 bases of the junction unmatched. Germline-derived CDR1 and CDR2 are SGHRS and YFSETQ. This CDR3 is CASSLGLAGGPGEQFF. In DNA form, the CDR3 reads TGCGCCAGCAGCTTGGGACTAGCGGGAGGGCCCGGTGAGCAGTTCTTC.

This chain uses TRBV20-1 with TRBJ1-4, with D unresolved. Germline CDR1 reads DFQATT; CDR2 reads SNEGSKA (reference sequence). With 6 bases removed from V and 6 bases from J, the gap between germline ends came to 17 bases. The CDR3 has 14 residues. DNA for the CDR3: TGCAGTGCCCGTACTCCGGCCGGGGATGAAAAACTGTTTTTT. Translated: CSARTPAGDEKLFF.

This clonotype was counted only a few times. The gene calls are TRBV18 and TRBJ2-3; D might be TRBD1 or TRBD2, each matching 6 bases. CDR1 and CDR2 from the germline V gene are KGHSH and LQKENI. The V and J ends lost 3 bases and 1 base respectively, with 17 bases between them. This CDR3 region has 17 residues. This chain's CDR3 is CASSPKGVPSGTDTQYF. The CDR3, as DNA: TGTGCCAGCTCACCCAAGGGGGTGCCTAGCGGCACAGATACGCAGTATTTT. Looking up the rest from reference TRBV18 and TRBJ2-3 gives the full variable domain: NAGVMQNPRHLVRRRGQEARLRCSPMKGHSHVYWYRQLPEEGLKFMVYLQKENIIDESGMPKERFSAEFPKEGPSILRIQQVVRGDSAAYFCASSPKGVPSGTDTQYFGPGTRLTVL.

This clonotype was recorded only once. The chain couples TRBV10-1 to TRBJ1-2; D remains ambiguous. CDR1 WNHNN and CDR2 SYGVQD come from the germline V gene (reference sequence). This CDR3 comprises 13 residues. V lost 2 bases and J 7 bases, leaving 11 bases between the germline ends. CDR3 amino acids: CASSESGRLGYTF. CDR3 nucleotides: TGCGCCAGCAGTGAGAGTGGTCGTCTTGGCTACACCTTC.

The chain's CDR3 is CASSQGGPRETQYF. The CDR3 region has the DNA TGCGCCAGCAGTCAGGGAGGCCCCCGAGAGACCCAGTACTTC. This chain uses TRBV10-2 with TRBJ2-5, with D maybe TRBD2 (6 bases). Trimming removed 5 bases from V and 4 bases from J, with 14 bases in between. The CDR3 spans 14 residues. Germline V gene data show CDR1 as WSHSY and CDR2 as SAAADI.

The table lists this clonotype with many counts. This chain links TRBV15 with TRBJ2-1; no reliable D call. Trimming pared 1 base from V and 6 bases from J, leaving 10 bases between. CDR3 length: 14 residues. Germline V gene data show CDR1 as LNHNV and CDR2 as YYDKDF (reference sequence). CDR3 region: CATSRVEQSNEQFF. Written as DNA, the CDR3 is TGTGCCACCAGCAGAGTGGAGCAGAGCAATGAGCAGTTCTTC.

This clonotype was detected a few times. CDR3 sequence reads: CASSYSPPYEQYV. The CDR3 region has the DNA TGTGCCAGCAGTTACAGTCCACCCTACGAGCAGTACGTC. The chain is built from TRBV6-6 and TRBJ2-7; D call uncertain. The CDR3 spans 13 residues. CDR1 is MNHNY and CDR2 is SVGAGI in the germline V gene (reference sequence). V lost 2 bases and J 2 bases, leaving 7 bases between the germline ends.

There are a few counts of this clonotype. The chain recombines TRBV9 with TRBJ2-3; D may match TRBD1 or TRBD2 (6 bases each). Trimming removed 3 bases from V and 5 bases from J, with 19 bases in between. This CDR3 is 16 amino acids long. Germline V gene sequence: CDR1 SGDLS, CDR2 YYNGEE. CDR3 DNA sequence: TGTGCCAGCAGCGGGGGGGCTCCCCGACGCGGAGATACGCAGTATTTT. This encodes CASSGGAPRRGDTQYF.

In its sample, this clonotype was seen a few times. The chain uses TRBV15 and TRBJ2-7, with D possibly matching TRBD1 (5 bases). The CDR3 contains 14 residues. Germline loops: CDR1 LNHNV, CDR2 YYDKDF (reference sequence). Trimming took off 0 bases at V and 0 bases at J, with 6 bases between the two ends. CDR3 region: CATSRDRVSYEQYF. The CDR3 region has the DNA TGTGCCACCAGCAGAGACAGGGTCTCCTACGAGCAGTACTTC.

DNA for the CDR3: TGTGCCAGCAATAGGGGACTAGCGCCAGGAGGACACAATGAGCAGTTCTTC. Protein sequence: CASNRGLAPGGHNEQFF. V usage is TRBV12-3 or TRBV12-4 and J usage is TRBJ2-1, with 10 bases matching TRBD2. The CDR3 contains 17 residues. Trimming took 7 bases from V and 5 from J; bases not matched to a gene: 14.